The clone carrying this T cell receptor (beta chain) was seen a handful of times. This sample stems from a study of T cells after somatic rescue of genetic block. Germline V CDR1 and CDR2: MRHNA, SNTAGT. This CDR3 comprises 15 residues. Trimming cost V 5 bases and J 0 bases; bases outside gene matches: 2. Assay: immunoSEQ multiplex PCR; the TCRdb copy retains only in-frame clones and omits some. The sample contains 80,000 to 100,000 clones, just under 90% of which appear only once. The chain employs TRBV6-4 and TRBJ2-3; 10 nucleotides line up with TRBD2. Sample: peripheral blood mononuclear cells (PBMCs). This TCR was recovered from a young woman. This CDR3 is CASSSTSGSTDTQYF. The CDR3 DNA sequence: TGTGCCAGCAGTTCGACTAGCGGGAGCACAGATACGCAGTATTTT.